The 9 T cell receptor beta chains in this list originate from one sample, sequenced in a study of tumor-infiltrating lymphocytes in primary liver carcinoma. TCR beta cDNA was reverse-transcribed from about 550 ng of total RNA. The reaction used a constant-region primer and ProtoScript II reverse transcriptase. Construction of TCR beta libraries relied on three successive nested multiplex PCR rounds employing slightly modified ARM-PCR. Use of TRBV1-TRBV30 forward primers with a C-beta reverse primer characterized the first two PCR rounds, which lasted ten to eleven cycles each. Via MiXCR, TCRdb re-called the multiplex PCR reads, giving one row per CDR3 protein. The sample has fewer than 75,000 distinct CDR3 sequences, roughly 70% seen once. The source material, roughly 18-30 mg of unsorted bulk tissue, was used to co-extract RNA and DNA. Sequencing was done on a sample of liver tumor tissue from sampling region 4. Subset described: tumor region T4, right-lateral pole. The source of these receptors is a man aged 35 to 55 with primary liver carcinoma and hepatitis B virus infection.

This clonotype was detected many times. The chain is built from TRBV10-3 and TRBJ2-2; a weak D match, TRBD1 (6 bases). The CDR3 is 15 amino acids. Germline V gene lookup returns CDR1 ENHRY and CDR2 SYGVKD. The V and J ends lost 6 bases and 5 bases respectively, with 16 bases between them. CDR3 in amino acids: CAISATGGGTGELFF. CDR3 sequence (DNA): TGTGCCATCAGCGCGACAGGTGGTGGGACCGGGGAGCTGTTTTTT.

In the case of this clonotype: The conserved final phenylalanine or tryptophan is absent from the CDR3, which likely points to a read error. The DNA is left out, because the CDR3 cannot be placed on it with certainty; the CDR3 is given as TCRdb lists it. The V gene is TRBV11-2, the J gene TRBJ1-2; whether TRBD1, the table's D call, matches the DNA was not checked. Germline CDR1 SGHAT, CDR2 FQNNGV. The CDR3 is 13 residues long, counting both termini. This chain's CDR3 is CVSNEQQGYGYTL.

The chain carries TRBV29-1 and TRBJ1-1; D possibly corresponds to TRBD1 (6 bases). CDR1 is SQVTM, CDR2 ANQGSEA, per germline. The CDR3 is 13 amino acids. The CDR3 DNA is TGCAGTGTGCTCGACAGGAAGAACACTGAAGCTTTCTTT. This codes for CSVLDRKNTEAFF.

This clonotype has only one observation. The junction does not match germline at one end; this may be a read error. J is TRBJ2-3 and V is TRBV6-1, with D unresolved. The CDR3 contains 12 residues. The germline V gene encodes CDR1 MNHNS and CDR2 SASEGT. CDR3 sequence (DNA): TGTGTCAGCATTGAAGCTGTAGATACGCAGTATTTT. It translates to CVSIEAVDTQYF.

This clonotype was counted once. One end of the junction varies from germline; a read error may be responsible. The rearrangement joins TRBV5-4 to TRBJ2-1; 8 nucleotides match TRBD2. From germline, CDR1 is SGHNT and CDR2 YYREEE (reference sequence). This CDR3 comprises 16 residues. CDR3 region: CASSPIELAETNEQIF. The CDR3 bases are TGTGCCAGCAGCCCGATCGAACTAGCGGAGACCAATGAGCAGATATTC.

The chain couples TRBV6-1 to TRBJ2-3; D perhaps matches TRBD2 (6 bases). V lost 2 bases and J 2 bases, leaving 14 bases between the germline ends. CDR1 is MNHNS and CDR2 is SASEGT in the germline V gene. CDR3 length equals 16 residues. CDR3 region: CASSERRGLHTDTQYF. CDR3 coding DNA: TGTGCCAGCAGTGAAAGGCGGGGACTTCACACAGATACGCAGTATTTT.

V is TRBV11-2 and J is TRBJ1-2; D ambiguous. Germline V gene lookup returns CDR1 SGHAT and CDR2 FQNNGV. The CDR3 sequence is 15 residues long. V was shortened by 5 bases and J by 10 bases, with 23 bases between the two germline ends. The CDR3 DNA sequence: TGTGCCAGCAGCAACCAGATGGCCGCTAACTATTACTACACCTTC. It encodes CASSNQMAANYYYTF.

As regards this clonotype: A read error may produce the germline difference seen at one junction end. The gene calls are TRBV29-1 and TRBJ2-5; 7 nucleotides align to TRBD1. The CDR3 length is 12 residues. Per the germline V gene, CDR1 is SQVTM and CDR2 is ANQGSEA. The CDR3 nucleotides are TGCAGTGTTGAGCACAGGGGAGAGGCCCAGTACTTC. Protein sequence: CSVEHRGEAQYF.

About this clonotype itself: A read error may explain this, as a much larger clone is one base away. The conserved final phenylalanine or tryptophan is absent from the CDR3, which likely points to a read error. The V call is TRBV11-2, the J call TRBJ1-2; D perhaps matches TRBD1 (6 bases). V lost 2 bases, J lost 4 bases, and 11 bases lay in between. The CDR3 runs 14 residues. The germline V gene has CDR1 SGHAT and CDR2 FQNNGV. The chain's CDR3 is CASSLIVQGYGYTI. CDR3 sequence (DNA): TGTGCCAGCAGCTTAATCGTACAGGGCTATGGCTACACCATC.